This T cell receptor (beta chain) was sequenced in a study of Tregs in tolerant kidney transplant recipients. Germline V lookup: CDR1 ENHRY, CDR2 SYGVKD. V dropped 6 bases and J dropped 7 bases, with 13 bases sitting between them. The length of the CDR3 is 14 residues. This table comes from immunoSEQ multiplex PCR, and its TCRdb copy is limited to in-frame clones, with some not included. The table shows some 240,000 clones, with around 81% occurring only once. The sample was CD4+ T cells from blood. This TCR was recovered from a human donor in good health. This chain uses TRBV10-3 with TRBJ1-6, with D possibly being TRBD1 (5 bases). CDR3: CAIRGARENSPLHF. The CDR3 bases are TGTGCCATCAGAGGAGCCAGGGAAAATTCACCCCTCCACTTT.